The T cell receptor beta chain described here comes from a study of beta chain features in type 1 diabetes. Expressed TCRB transcripts were sequenced after all isolated RNA was converted to cDNA. The data were produced by immunoSEQ multiplex PCR, yet TCRdb's version contains in-frame clones alone and is incomplete. Of around 330,000 clones in the sample, 9.5% to 12% were seen once. The V segment lost 4 bases and the J segment 4 bases; nucleotides outside the gene matches: 13. CDR1 and CDR2 from the germline V gene are KGHSH and LQKENI. The CDR3 runs to 17 residues. Sequences were obtained from naive CD4+ T cells from blood. The origin of this receptor is a woman in her 30s in good health. This rearrangement joins TRBV18 to TRBJ2-7, with 10 nucleotides matching TRBD1. The DNA of the CDR3 is TGTGCCAGCTCACAATTTCAAGGGGACAGGGGATCGTACGAGCAGTACTTC. Residues: CASSQFQGDRGSYEQYF.